This paragraph covers one T cell receptor (beta chain) sequence. The antigen this receptor binds is unknown. Base qualities are missing; no much larger clone stands one base away. The data originate from a study of blood T cell repertoires in COVID-19 (dated by TCRdb to 2020 to 2021). In the study overall: Samples covering the acute and convalescent phases of COVID-19 were provided by collaborators in the United States, Italy and Spain. The prospective study material was composed of cDNA or gDNA derived from T cells, B-cell-depleted T cells, or PBMCs. The dataset comprised deeply sampled blood TCRbeta repertoires from subjects exposed to, actively infected with, or recovered from COVID-19. The repertoires were released in a freely available public database intended as a resource for research on the immune response to SARS-CoV-2. Samples came from the ongoing ImmuneRACE study (first 160 participants) plus 1,254 subjects from 6 global collaborators. Nearly every sample came with metadata listing a de-identified subject ID, COVID-19 status, age in years and sex. HLA class I and class II types, where available, came from metadata supplied by the sample provider rather than from assay-based typing. Broad study findings and their caveats: How much clinical and demographic metadata was included differed by source and by participant, and the metadata was provided uncurated.

TCRbeta CDR3 regions were amplified from genomic DNA by means of the immunoSEQ Assay, a bias-controlled multiplex PCR. The study's processing was this. The number of nucleated cells in each sample was estimated from the amplification of reference gene primers within the assay. Sequence reads were collapsed and filtered to measure the absolute abundance of every unique TCRbeta CDR3 rearrangement. For each sample, productive Simpson clonality was calculated by taking the square root of Simpson's diversity index across productive rearrangements. TCRdb's version of the immuneACCESS table is confined to in-frame rearrangements and falls short of the full clone set. An unresolved V gene accounts for under half of the shortfall where checked; the remainder is of unknown origin. V, J and clone size reflect that table, while D and trimming were determined from the DNA. This sample holds around 340,000 clones; roughly nine tenths were observed only once. The ten largest clones capture just under 4% of the sample.

Reading from cysteine to phenylalanine, the CDR3 counts 13 amino acids. Only the CDR3 DNA is retained, 39 bases long and in frame from the first base. Unmatched junction bases come to 8, with V trimmed by 6 bases and J by 8 bases. Looking up the germline V gene yields CDR1 MNHEY and CDR2 SVGEGT. In Seattle, one collaborating source enrolled patients while the infection was active and tracked those patients longitudinally over the course of disease. The collaborating institutions used their own protocols to collect whole blood in K2EDTA tubes. For TCRbeta analysis, collaborator samples were shipped as frozen whole blood, as isolated PBMCs, or as DNA extracted from either sample type.

The chain employs TRBV6-2 or TRBV6-3 and TRBJ1-2; 8 of the junction bases match TRBD1. The sequenced sample consisted of peripheral blood. The clonotype comes from a woman aged 55 to 70 with COVID-19, enrolled during active disease. The CDR3 loop reads CASSRQGRGGYTF. The sequenced DNA is TGTGCCAGCAGCCGACAGGGGAGAGGAGGCTACACCTTC.